This T cell receptor beta chain derives from a study of T cell repertoires in cytomegalovirus infection. Study outcomes and limitations: HLA-C-restricted CMV-specific TCR beta clonotypes were dominant in the ex vivo response.

TCRdb ran MiXCR on the reads and lists one entry per CDR3 protein. Among about half a million distinct CDR3 sequences, roughly 46% were seen once, and the ten largest hold roughly two fifths. CDR3 length: 13 residues. Germline assignment: CDR1 MNHEY and CDR2 SVGAGI. V gave up 6 bases and J gave up 9 bases, with 12 bases separating them. This clonotype was detected only a few times. Its specificity is not known. The starting material was cultured PBMCs, obtained from culture after CMV antigen stimulation. The sequence was collected from a human donor in good health (CMV status not recorded). Some clones in this sample may be carry-over from other donors' samples. The gene calls are TRBV6-5 and TRBJ1-6, with D maybe TRBD1 (6 bases). This CDR3 reads CASSAIQGSPLHF. In DNA, the CDR3 is TGTGCCAGCAGCGCTATACAGGGTTCACCCCTCCACTTT.